One and the same sample provided the 22 T cell receptor beta chains below, sequenced in a study of CD8 T cells in Susac syndrome. A quantity of about 0.5 to 1 ug RNA underwent reverse transcription using random hexamers. Each CDR3 protein gets one entry after TCRdb re-called the immunoSEQ multiplex PCR reads with MiXCR. The sample contains approximately 150,000 distinct CDR3 sequences, around 80% of which appear only once. Material: CD8+ T cells from PBMCs. All receptors come from a human donor with multiple sclerosis.

This sequence joins TRBV7-9 and TRBJ1-1, with no clear D. The CDR3 contains 13 residues. Germline CDR1 SEHNR, CDR2 FQNEAQ (reference sequence). V was trimmed by 6 bases and J by 3 bases, leaving 11 bases between them. CDR3 amino acids: CASRSEIYTEAFF. In DNA form, the CDR3 reads TGTGCCAGCAGGTCCGAGATTTACACTGAAGCTTTCTTT.

The chain links TRBV12-3 or TRBV12-4 to TRBJ2-7; the match to TRBD1 covers 8 bases. The CDR3 spans 12 residues. J was trimmed by 5 bases and V by 5 bases; bases with no gene match: 2. CDR3 sequence (DNA): TGTGCCAGCAGTCCAGGGGGCGACGAGCAGTACGTC. This encodes CASSPGGDEQYV.

The chain links TRBV20-1 to TRBJ2-5; the match to TRBD2 covers 9 bases. The CDR3 spans 18 residues. V shed 5 bases and J 3 bases; nucleotides not matched to a gene: 19. Germline V lookup: CDR1 DFQATT, CDR2 SNEGSKA (reference sequence). The CDR3 here is CSAGRPLGREGGKETQYF. CDR3 coding DNA: TGCAGTGCTGGCCGGCCGTTAGGGCGGGAGGGTGGTAAAGAGACCCAGTACTTC.

This sequence joins TRBV5-6 and TRBJ1-5; D ambiguous. Per the germline V gene, CDR1 is SGHDT and CDR2 is YYEEEE. The CDR3 has 14 amino acids. V was shortened by 1 base and J by 5 bases, with 10 bases between the two germline ends. DNA of the CDR3: TGTGCCAGCAGCTTGTCGTGGAGTGATCAGCCCCAGCATTTT. Its protein is CASSLSWSDQPQHF.

The rearrangement uses TRBV6-1 and TRBJ2-5, with no clear D. The germline V gene encodes CDR1 MNHNS and CDR2 SASEGT. This CDR3 region has 12 residues. V was pared by 8 bases and J by 5 bases, with 12 bases between. The CDR3 DNA is TGTGCCAGCTCTCCAAACACGGAGACCCAGTACTTC. Translated: CASSPNTETQYF.

This chain uses TRBV19 with TRBJ1-5; TRBD1 might be the D (6 bases). V gave up 9 bases and J gave up 0 bases, with 15 bases separating them. The CDR3 consists of 15 residues. Per germline, CDR1 LNHDA and CDR2 SQIVND (reference sequence). The CDR3 region is CASSAGDYSNQPQHF. CDR3 sequence (DNA): TGTGCCAGCTCAGCAGGGGATTATAGCAATCAGCCCCAGCATTTT.

For the CDR3, the DNA is TGTGCCAGCACCGCTAGCGTGATCGAGGAGGGTACGCAGTATTTT. The encoded protein is CASTASVIEEGTQYF. The chain combines TRBV6-1 with TRBJ2-3; D is perhaps TRBD2 (6 bases). V was trimmed by 7 bases and J by 8 bases, leaving 22 bases between them. The CDR3 has 15 residues. From germline, CDR1 is MNHNS and CDR2 SASEGT.

This clonotype was observed a single time. The rearrangement joins TRBV3-1 to TRBJ2-5; the D gene is possibly TRBD1 (5 bases). Germline CDR1 and CDR2: LGHDT and YNNKEL (reference sequence). V was pared by 4 bases and J by 0 bases, with 18 bases between. CDR3 length equals 17 residues. Written as DNA, the CDR3 is TGTGCCAGCAGCCGAGGAAGGACAAATCCTTACCAAGAGACCCAGTACTTC. This codes for CASSRGRTNPYQETQYF.

This clonotype was recorded a few times. The V and J genes are TRBV12-3 or TRBV12-4 and TRBJ2-3, with 8 bases fitting TRBD2. V lost 2 bases, J lost 5 bases, and 3 bases stayed unmatched. The CDR3 is made up of 14 amino acids. CDR3 DNA sequence: TGTGCCAGCAGTTTATGGCTAGCGGGAGATACGCAGTATTTT. Protein sequence: CASSLWLAGDTQYF.

The J gene is TRBJ1-5, the V gene TRBV19, with D tentatively TRBD1 (5 bases). Germline V gene sequence: CDR1 LNHDA, CDR2 SQIVND (reference sequence). This CDR3 comprises 16 residues. Trimming left V 1 base short and J 1 base short, with 11 bases between. In DNA, the CDR3 is TGTGCCAGTAGTATAGGAGGGGCGGGGAGCAATCAGCCCCAGCATTTT. Encoded protein: CASSIGGAGSNQPQHF.

The chain combines TRBV7-9 with TRBJ2-2; 9 bases are a match to TRBD1. From germline, CDR1 is SEHNR and CDR2 FQNEAQ (reference sequence). The length of the CDR3 is 15 residues. V trimming: 6 bases; J trimming: 4 bases; junction bases outside the gene matches: 6. The CDR3 is CASSTRTGATGELFF. CDR3 DNA sequence: TGTGCCAGCAGTACACGGACAGGGGCCACCGGGGAGCTGTTTTTT.

The V gene is TRBV27, the J gene TRBJ1-1, with 7 bases fitting TRBD1. Germline assignment: CDR1 MNHEY and CDR2 SMNVEV (reference sequence). With V trimmed by 3 bases and J by 4 bases, 8 bases remained unmatched. This CDR3 is built from 15 residues. The CDR3 DNA is TGTGCCAGCAGTTTCCGAGACAGGGCCTTCACTGAAGCTTTCTTT. Protein sequence: CASSFRDRAFTEAFF.

This clonotype was detected a few times. This chain joins TRBV12-3 or TRBV12-4 and TRBJ1-5, with D unclear. This CDR3 has 14 residues. V shed 5 bases and J shed 7 bases, with 15 bases lying between them. DNA of the CDR3: TGTGCCAGCAGTGCCTTATTAGGGAGCCAGCCCCAGCATTTT. It is translated as CASSALLGSQPQHF.

The chain couples TRBV2 to TRBJ2-1; D is uncertain. Deletions cut 2 bases from V and 8 bases from J, with 16 bases between. The CDR3 covers 15 residues. CDR1 and CDR2 from the germline V gene are SNHLY and FYNNEI. CDR3 residues: CASSESSWTLHEQFF. The CDR3 DNA reads TGTGCCAGCAGTGAAAGTTCTTGGACCCTGCATGAGCAGTTCTTC.

The chain employs TRBV11-3 and TRBJ2-2; D remains ambiguous. Between the trimmed V and J ends, which lost 0 bases and 4 bases, there was a span of 9 bases. The CDR3 consists of 15 residues. Germline CDR1 and CDR2: SGHNT and YENEEA. This chain's CDR3 is CASSLDLRSTGELFF. As DNA, the CDR3 is TGTGCCAGCAGCTTAGATTTACGGTCCACCGGGGAGCTGTTTTTT.

This sequence joins TRBV7-9 and TRBJ1-5, with D hard to call. Germline assignment: CDR1 SEHNR and CDR2 FQNEAQ (reference sequence). The V end was cut by 1 base, the J end by 0 bases, with 7 bases between. CDR3 size: 15 residues. The CDR3 loop reads CASSLEGSSNQPQHF. The CDR3 coding sequence is TGTGCCAGCAGCTTAGAAGGAAGTAGCAATCAGCCCCAGCATTTT.

The genes are TRBV9 and TRBJ2-7; TRBD2 might be the D (7 bases). Trimming cost V 4 bases and J 3 bases, with 23 bases left between them. Germline CDR1 reads SGDLS; CDR2 reads YYNGEE. The CDR3 is 17 amino acids. The chain's CDR3 is CASSPRRGPDFNYEQYF. The CDR3 bases are TGTGCCAGCAGCCCCCGGCGGGGGCCCGATTTTAACTACGAGCAGTACTTC.

This chain uses TRBV25-1 with TRBJ2-7; the match to TRBD1 covers 7 bases. The CDR3 has 12 residues. Germline CDR1 is MGHDK and CDR2 is SYGVNS. The J segment lost 2 bases and the V segment lost 7 bases, leaving 2 bases of the junction unmatched. The CDR3 loop reads CASTTGTYEQYF. The CDR3 nucleotides are TGTGCCAGCACGACAGGGACCTACGAGCAGTACTTC.

The chain joins TRBV5-6 to TRBJ2-7; no reliable D call. This CDR3 contains 14 residues. Trimming stripped 2 bases from V and 3 bases from J, with 12 bases between. Germline assignment: CDR1 SGHDT and CDR2 YYEEEE. In nucleotides, the CDR3 is TGTGCCAGCAGCTTTTGGTCCGTAGGCTACGAGCAGTACTTC. Amino acids: CASSFWSVGYEQYF. Filled out from reference TRBV5-6 and TRBJ2-7, the complete variable domain reads DAGVTQSPTHLIKTRGQQVTLRCSPKSGHDTVSWYQQALGQGPQFIFQYYEEEERQRGNFPDRFSGHQFPNYSSELNVNALLLGDSALYLCASSFWSVGYEQYFGPGTRLTVT.

This clonotype has a handful of counts. J is TRBJ2-3 and V is TRBV5-4; D gene ambiguous. The germline V gene encodes CDR1 SGHNT and CDR2 YYREEE (reference sequence). The length of the CDR3 is 14 residues. The germline V and J ends were trimmed by 4 bases and 2 bases, with 11 bases remaining between them. CDR3 protein: CASSPSGYTDTQYF. In nucleotides, the CDR3 is TGTGCCAGCAGCCCGTCGGGTTACACAGATACGCAGTATTTT.

This sequence joins TRBV4-1 and TRBJ1-5; no clear D gene. The CDR3 loop spans 13 amino acids. V lost 1 base and J 5 bases, leaving 6 bases between the germline ends. In germline, CDR1 is MGHRA, CDR2 YSYEKL. CDR3 bases: TGCGCCAGCAGCCAAGTTATCGATCAGCCCCAGCATTTT. This encodes CASSQVIDQPQHF.

The gene calls are TRBV10-3 and TRBJ1-2; unclear D gene. V was shortened by 3 bases and J by 9 bases, with 20 bases between the two germline ends. The CDR3 covers 15 residues. Germline CDR1 is ENHRY and CDR2 is SYGVKD. DNA of the CDR3: TGTGCCATCAGTGACCCCGGGCGGGAGGATGAGTGCTACACCTTC. Residues: CAISDPGREDECYTF.